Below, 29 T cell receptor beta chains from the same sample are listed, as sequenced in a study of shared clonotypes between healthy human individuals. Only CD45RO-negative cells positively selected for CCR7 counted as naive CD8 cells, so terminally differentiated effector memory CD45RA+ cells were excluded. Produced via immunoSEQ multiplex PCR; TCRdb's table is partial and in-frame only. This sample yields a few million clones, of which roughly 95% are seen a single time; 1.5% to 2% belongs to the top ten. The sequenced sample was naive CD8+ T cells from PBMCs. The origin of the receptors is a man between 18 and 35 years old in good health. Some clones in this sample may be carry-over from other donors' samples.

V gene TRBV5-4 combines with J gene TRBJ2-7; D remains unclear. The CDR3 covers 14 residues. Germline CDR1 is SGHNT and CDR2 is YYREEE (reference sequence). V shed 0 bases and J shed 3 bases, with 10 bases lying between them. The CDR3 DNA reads TGTGCCAGCAGCTTGGGTCAGAACTTCTACGAGCAGTACTTC. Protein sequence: CASSLGQNFYEQYF.

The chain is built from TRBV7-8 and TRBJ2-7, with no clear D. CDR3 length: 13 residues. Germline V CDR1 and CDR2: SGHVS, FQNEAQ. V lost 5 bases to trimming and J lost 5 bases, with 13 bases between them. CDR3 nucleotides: TGTGCCAGCAGCCCCCGTTTGACCCACGAGCAGTACTTC. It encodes CASSPRLTHEQYF.

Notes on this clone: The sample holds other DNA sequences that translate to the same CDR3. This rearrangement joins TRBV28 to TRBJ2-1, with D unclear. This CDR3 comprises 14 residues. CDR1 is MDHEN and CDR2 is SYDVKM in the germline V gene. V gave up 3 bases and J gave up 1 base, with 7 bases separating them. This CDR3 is CASSFLESYNEQFF. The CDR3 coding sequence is TGTGCCAGCAGTTTTCTAGAATCCTACAATGAGCAGTTCTTC.

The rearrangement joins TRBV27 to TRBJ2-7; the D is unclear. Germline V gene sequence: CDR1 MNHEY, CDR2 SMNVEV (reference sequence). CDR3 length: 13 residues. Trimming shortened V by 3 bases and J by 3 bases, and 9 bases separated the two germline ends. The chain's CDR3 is CASSFTRYYEQYF. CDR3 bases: TGTGCCAGCAGTTTTACCAGATACTACGAGCAGTACTTC.

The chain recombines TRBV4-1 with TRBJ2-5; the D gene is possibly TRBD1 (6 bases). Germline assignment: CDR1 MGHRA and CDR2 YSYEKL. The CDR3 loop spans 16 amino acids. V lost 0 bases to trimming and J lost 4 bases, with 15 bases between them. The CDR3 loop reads CASSQEVAGAGETQYF. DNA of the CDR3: TGCGCCAGCAGCCAAGAAGTGGCAGGGGCGGGAGAGACCCAGTACTTC.

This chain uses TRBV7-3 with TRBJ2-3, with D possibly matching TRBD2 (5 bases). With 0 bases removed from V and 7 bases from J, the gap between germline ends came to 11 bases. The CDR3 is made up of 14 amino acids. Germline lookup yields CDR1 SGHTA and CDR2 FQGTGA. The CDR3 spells CASSLTAADHTQYF. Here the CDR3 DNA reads TGTGCCAGCAGCTTAACCGCAGCGGATCATACGCAGTATTTT.

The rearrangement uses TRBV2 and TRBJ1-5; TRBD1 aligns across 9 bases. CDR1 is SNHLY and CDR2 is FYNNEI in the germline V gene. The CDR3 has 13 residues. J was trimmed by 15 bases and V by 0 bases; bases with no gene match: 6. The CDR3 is CASSEALGTGWHF. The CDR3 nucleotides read TGTGCCAGCAGTGAAGCGCTTGGGACAGGGTGGCATTTT.

In nucleotides, the CDR3 is TGTGCCAGCCACGAGGCGGGCAGGGGAAGCAATCAGCCCCAGCATTTT. Its translation: CASHEAGRGSNQPQHF. The chain combines TRBV2 with TRBJ1-5; TRBD1 might be the D (6 bases). The germline V gene encodes CDR1 SNHLY and CDR2 FYNNEI. The length of the CDR3 is 16 residues. V was shortened by 8 bases and J by 1 base, with 18 bases between the two germline ends.

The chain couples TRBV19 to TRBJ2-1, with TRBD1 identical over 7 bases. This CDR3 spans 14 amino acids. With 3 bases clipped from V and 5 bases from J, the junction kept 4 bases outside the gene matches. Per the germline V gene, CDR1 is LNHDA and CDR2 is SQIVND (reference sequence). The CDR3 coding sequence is TGTGCCAGTAGTATTTGGGACAGAGACAATGAGCAGTTCTTC. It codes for CASSIWDRDNEQFF.

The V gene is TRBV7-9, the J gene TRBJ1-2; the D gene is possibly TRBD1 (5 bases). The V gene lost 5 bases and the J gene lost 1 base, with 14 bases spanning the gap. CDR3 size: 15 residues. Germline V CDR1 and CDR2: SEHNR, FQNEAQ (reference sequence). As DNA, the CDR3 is TGTGCCAGCAGCAGCGGCGGGACGGATAACTATGGCTACACCTTC. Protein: CASSSGGTDNYGYTF.

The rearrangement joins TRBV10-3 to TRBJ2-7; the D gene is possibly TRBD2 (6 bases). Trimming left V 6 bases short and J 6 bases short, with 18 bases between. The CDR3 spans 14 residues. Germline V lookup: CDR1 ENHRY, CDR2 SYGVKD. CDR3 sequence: CAISAAAGLREQYF. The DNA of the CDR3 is TGTGCCATCAGCGCCGCGGCGGGATTGCGCGAGCAGTACTTC.

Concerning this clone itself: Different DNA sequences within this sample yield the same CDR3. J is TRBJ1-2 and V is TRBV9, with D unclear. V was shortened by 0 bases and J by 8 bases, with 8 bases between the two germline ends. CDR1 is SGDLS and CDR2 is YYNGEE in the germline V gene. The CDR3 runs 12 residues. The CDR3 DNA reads TGTGCCAGCAGCGTAGGGGGTGGCGGCTACACCTTC. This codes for CASSVGGGGYTF.

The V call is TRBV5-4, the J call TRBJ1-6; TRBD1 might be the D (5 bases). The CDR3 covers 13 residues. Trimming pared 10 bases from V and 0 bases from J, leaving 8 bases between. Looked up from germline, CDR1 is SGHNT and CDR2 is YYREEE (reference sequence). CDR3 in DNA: TGTGCCGGACAAAGCTCCTATAATTCACCCCTCCACTTT. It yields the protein CAGQSSYNSPLHF.

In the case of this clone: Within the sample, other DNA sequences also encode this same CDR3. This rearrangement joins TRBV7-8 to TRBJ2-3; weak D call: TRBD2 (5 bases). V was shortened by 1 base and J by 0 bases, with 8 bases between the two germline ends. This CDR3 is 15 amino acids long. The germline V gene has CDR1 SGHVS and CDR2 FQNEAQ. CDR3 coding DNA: TGTGCCAGCAGCTTAGGTCGGACTAGCACAGATACGCAGTATTTT. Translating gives CASSLGRTSTDTQYF.

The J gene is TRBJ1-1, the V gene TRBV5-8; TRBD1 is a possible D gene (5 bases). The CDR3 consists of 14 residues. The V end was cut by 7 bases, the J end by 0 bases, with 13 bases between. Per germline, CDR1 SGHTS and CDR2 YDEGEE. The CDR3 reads CASGVTGMNTEAFF. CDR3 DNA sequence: TGTGCCAGCGGGGTTACAGGAATGAACACTGAAGCTTTCTTT.

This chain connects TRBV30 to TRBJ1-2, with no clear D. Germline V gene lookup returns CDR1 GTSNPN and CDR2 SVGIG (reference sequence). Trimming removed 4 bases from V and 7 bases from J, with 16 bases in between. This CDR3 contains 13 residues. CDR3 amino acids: CAWISGRGSGYTF. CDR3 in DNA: TGTGCCTGGATCAGCGGACGAGGCTCTGGCTACACCTTC. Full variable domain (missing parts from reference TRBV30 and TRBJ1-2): SQTIHQWPATLVQPVGSPLSLECTVEGTSNPNLYWYRQAAGRGLQLLFYSVGIGQISSEVPQNLSASRPQDRQFILSSKKLLLSDSGFYLCAWISGRGSGYTFGSGTRLTVV.

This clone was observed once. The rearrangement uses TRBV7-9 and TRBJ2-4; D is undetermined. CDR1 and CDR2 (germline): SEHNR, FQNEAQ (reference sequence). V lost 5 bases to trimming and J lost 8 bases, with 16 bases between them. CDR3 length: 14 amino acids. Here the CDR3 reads CASSKSLGSDIQYF. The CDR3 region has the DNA TGTGCCAGCAGCAAAAGTCTAGGGTCGGACATTCAGTACTTC. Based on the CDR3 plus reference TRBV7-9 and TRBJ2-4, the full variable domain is DTGVSQNPRHKITKRGQNVTFRCDPISEHNRLYWYRQTLGQGPEFLTYFQNEAQLEKSRLLSDRFSAERPKGSFSTLEIQRTEQGDSAMYLCASSKSLGSDIQYFGAGTRLSVL.

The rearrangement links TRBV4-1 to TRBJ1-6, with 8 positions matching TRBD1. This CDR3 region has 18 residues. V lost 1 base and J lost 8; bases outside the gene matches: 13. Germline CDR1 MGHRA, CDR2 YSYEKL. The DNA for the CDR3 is TGCGCCAGCAGCCAAGTACCCGTAAGGACAGGGAGGTATTCACCCCTCCACTTT. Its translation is CASSQVPVRTGRYSPLHF.

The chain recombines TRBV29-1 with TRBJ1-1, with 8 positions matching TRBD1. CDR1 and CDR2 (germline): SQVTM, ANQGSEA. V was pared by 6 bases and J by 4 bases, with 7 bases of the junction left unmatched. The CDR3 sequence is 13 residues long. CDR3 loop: CSVTTDRATEAFF. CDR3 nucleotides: TGCAGCGTCACAACGGACAGGGCCACTGAAGCTTTCTTT. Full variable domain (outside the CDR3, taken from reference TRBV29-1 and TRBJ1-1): SAVISQKPSRDICQRGTSLTIQCQVDSQVTMMFWYRQQPGQSLTLIATANQGSEATYESGFVIDKFPISRPNLTFSTLTVSNMSPEDSSIYLCSVTTDRATEAFFGQGTRLTVV.

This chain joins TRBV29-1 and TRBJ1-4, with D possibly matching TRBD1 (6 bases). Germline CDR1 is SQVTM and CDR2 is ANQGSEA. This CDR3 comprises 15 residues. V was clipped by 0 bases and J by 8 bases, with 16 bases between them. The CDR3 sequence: CSVEEPRGRGEKLFF. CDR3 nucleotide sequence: TGCAGCGTTGAAGAACCCAGGGGACGTGGGGAAAAACTGTTTTTT.

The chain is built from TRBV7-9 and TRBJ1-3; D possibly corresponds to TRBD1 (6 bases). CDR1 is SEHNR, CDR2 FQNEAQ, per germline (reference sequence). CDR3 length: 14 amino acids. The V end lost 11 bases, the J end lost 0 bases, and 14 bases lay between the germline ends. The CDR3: CAVQWGASGNTIYF. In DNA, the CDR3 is TGTGCCGTTCAATGGGGGGCCTCTGGAAACACCATATATTTT.

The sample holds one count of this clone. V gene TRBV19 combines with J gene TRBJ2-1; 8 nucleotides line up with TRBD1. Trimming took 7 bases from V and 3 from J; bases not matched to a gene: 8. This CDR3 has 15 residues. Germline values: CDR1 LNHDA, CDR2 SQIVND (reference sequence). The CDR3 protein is CASTPGQGGYNEQFF. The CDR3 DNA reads TGTGCCAGTACCCCAGGACAGGGTGGCTACAATGAGCAGTTCTTC.

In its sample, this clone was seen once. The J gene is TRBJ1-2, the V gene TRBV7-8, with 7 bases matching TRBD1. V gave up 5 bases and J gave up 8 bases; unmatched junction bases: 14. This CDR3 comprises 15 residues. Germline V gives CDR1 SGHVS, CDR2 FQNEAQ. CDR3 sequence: CASSPTGVRGGGYTF. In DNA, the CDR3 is TGTGCCAGCAGCCCTACAGGGGTCCGAGGGGGGGGCTACACCTTC.

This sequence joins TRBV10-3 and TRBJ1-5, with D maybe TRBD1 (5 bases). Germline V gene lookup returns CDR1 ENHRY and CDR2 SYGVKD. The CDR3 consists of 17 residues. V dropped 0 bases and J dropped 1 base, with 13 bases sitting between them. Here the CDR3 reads CAISESVAGSSNQPQHF. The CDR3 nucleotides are TGTGCCATCAGTGAGTCTGTCGCAGGGAGCAGCAATCAGCCCCAGCATTTT.

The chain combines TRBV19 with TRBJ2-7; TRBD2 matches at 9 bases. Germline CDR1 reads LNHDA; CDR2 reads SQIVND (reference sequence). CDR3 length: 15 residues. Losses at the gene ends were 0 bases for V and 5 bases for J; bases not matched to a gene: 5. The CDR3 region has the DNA TGTGCCAGTAGTATAGAGTCTAGCGGGAATAACGAGCAGTACTTC. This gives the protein CASSIESSGNNEQYF.

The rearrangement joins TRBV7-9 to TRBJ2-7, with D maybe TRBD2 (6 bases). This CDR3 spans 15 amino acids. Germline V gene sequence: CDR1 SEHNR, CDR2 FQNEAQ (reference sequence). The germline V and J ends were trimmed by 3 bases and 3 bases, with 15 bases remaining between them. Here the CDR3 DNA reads TGTGCCAGCAGCTTTTCAGAGGCGGGGCACTACGAGCAGTACTTC. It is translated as CASSFSEAGHYEQYF.

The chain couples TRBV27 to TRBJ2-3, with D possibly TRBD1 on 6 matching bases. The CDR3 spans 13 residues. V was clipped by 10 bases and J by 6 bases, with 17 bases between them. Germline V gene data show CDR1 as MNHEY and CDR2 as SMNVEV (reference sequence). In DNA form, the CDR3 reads TGTGCCACCTATACAGGGCCTGGGGATACGCAGTATTTT. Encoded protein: CATYTGPGDTQYF.

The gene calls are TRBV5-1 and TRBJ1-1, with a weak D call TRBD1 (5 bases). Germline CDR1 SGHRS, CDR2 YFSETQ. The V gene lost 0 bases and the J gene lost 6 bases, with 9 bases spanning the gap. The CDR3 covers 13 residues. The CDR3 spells CASSLADSSEAFF. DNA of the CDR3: TGCGCCAGCAGCTTGGCTGACAGCTCTGAAGCTTTCTTT.

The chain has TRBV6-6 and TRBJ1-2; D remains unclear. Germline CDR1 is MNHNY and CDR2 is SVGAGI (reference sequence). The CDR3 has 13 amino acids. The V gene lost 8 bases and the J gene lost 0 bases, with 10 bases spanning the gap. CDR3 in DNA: TGTGCCAGCCTCGTTAAGGCTAACTATGGCTACACCTTC. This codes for CASLVKANYGYTF.